The source of this T cell receptor gamma chain is a study of gamma delta lymphoproliferative disorders and STAT genes. Looking at the study overall: The LymphoTrack Dx TCRG Assay amplified gamma chains from at least 50 ng of genomic DNA.

PBMCs from patients and controls supplied the genomic DNA for sequencing. As to this clone: The antigen is not known.

The germline gives CDR1 VENAVY, CDR2 YDSYNSRV. This CDR3 is 9 amino acids long. Study conclusions and caveats: Nearly all major patient gamma and delta clonotypes were public; only two gamma clonotypes were disease-private. Delta repertoires did not separate groups, but patient gamma repertoires clustered apart.

TCRdb called clones anew from the multiplex PCR reads with CATT. The sample holds about 2,500 gamma-chain clones; roughly 19% are singletons and the top ten take 58%. Sequencing used blood. No J gene was assigned, while the V gene was called as TRGV8. This TCR derives from a human donor with gamma-delta T-cell large granular lymphocyte leukemia. The CDR3 DNA sequence: TGTGCCAGGCCCCCCCCGCTACTCTTT. Translating it yields CARPPPLLF.